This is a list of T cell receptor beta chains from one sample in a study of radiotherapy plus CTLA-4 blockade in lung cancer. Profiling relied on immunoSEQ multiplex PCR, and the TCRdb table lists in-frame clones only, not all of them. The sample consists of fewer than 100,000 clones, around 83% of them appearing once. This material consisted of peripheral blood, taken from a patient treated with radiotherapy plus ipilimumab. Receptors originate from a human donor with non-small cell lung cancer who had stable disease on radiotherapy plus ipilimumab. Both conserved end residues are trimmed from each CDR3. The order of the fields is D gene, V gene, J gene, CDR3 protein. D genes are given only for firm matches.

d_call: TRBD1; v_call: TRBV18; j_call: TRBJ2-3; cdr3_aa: ASSPRQGAGDTQY
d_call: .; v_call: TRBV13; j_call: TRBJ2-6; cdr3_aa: ASSLELARVSGANVLT
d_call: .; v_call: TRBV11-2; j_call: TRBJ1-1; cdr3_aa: ASSLMGSEAF
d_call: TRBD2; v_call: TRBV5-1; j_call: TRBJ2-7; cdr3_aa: ASRESGGRYEQY
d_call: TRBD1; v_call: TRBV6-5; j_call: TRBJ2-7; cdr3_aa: ASSRGQDSYEQY
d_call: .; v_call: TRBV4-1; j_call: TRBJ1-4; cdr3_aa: ASSQSERENEKLF
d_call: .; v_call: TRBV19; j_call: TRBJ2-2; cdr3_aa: ASSTRSGELF
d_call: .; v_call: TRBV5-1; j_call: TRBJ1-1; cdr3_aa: ASSLEVNTEAF
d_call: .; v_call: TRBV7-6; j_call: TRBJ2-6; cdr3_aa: ASSLARTVTSGANVLT
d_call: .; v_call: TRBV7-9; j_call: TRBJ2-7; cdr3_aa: ASSPPRDGTYEQY
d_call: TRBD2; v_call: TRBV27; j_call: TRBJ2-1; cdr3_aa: ASSLSRLAGNEQF
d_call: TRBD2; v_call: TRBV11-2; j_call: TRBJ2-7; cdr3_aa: ASSQAGGYYEQY
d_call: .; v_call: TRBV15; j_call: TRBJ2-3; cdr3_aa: ATSRDRTPNTDTQY
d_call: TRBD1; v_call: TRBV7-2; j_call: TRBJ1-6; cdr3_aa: ASSTDRASPLH
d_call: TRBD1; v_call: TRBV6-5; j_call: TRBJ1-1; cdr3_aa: ASSYRGQGRTEAF
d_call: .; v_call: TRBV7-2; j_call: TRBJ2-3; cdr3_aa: ASSLSAADTQY
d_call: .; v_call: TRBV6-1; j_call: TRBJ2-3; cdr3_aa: ASSDLGATSITDTQY
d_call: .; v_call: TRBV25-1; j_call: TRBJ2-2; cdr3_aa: ASSGTGLFTGELF
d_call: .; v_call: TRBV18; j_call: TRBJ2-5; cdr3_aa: ASSRTGPQETQY
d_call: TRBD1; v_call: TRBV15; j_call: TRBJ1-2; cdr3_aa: ATSRGDRAMGYT
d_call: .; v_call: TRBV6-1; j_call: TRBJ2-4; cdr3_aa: ASSPTSTAKNIQY
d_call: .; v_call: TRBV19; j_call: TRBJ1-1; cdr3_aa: ASSMRPTGLNTEAF
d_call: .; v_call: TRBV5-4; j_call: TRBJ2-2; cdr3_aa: ASSSLTGKNTGELF
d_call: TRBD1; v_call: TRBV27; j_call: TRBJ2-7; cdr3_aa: ASSFGTGGRSYEQY
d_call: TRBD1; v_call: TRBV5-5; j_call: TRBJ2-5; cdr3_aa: ASRLGQGAYQETQY
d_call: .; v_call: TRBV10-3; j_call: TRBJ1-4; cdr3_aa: AISESGGPNEKLF
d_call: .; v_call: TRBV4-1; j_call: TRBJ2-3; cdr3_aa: ASSQDSPNTDTQY
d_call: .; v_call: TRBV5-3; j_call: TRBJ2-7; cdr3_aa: ARSLDRWEGGATYEQY
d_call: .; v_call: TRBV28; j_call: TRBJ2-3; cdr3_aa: ASTQGGTDTQY